This T cell receptor beta chain was retrieved from a study of shared clonotypes between healthy human individuals. Findings and limits, study-wide: Only blood was sampled, and tissue TCR repertoires likely differ from blood ones. Memory subsets had estimated richness that was generally smaller than that of naive subsets.

The donors were adults (healthy and HIV-negative) with no recent acute infections or vaccinations. On this clone itself: Its antigen is as yet unknown.

Germline V gene sequence: CDR1 SQVTM, CDR2 ANQGSEA. V was shortened by 6 bases and J by 4 bases, with 15 bases between the two germline ends. The CDR3 is 13 amino acids. The sorted-subset replicate PCRs were given about 210 ng DNA, which is tens of thousands of T cell genomes. Method: immunoSEQ multiplex PCR; TCRdb's copy keeps in-frame clones and lacks some. Among under 130,000 clones listed, about 67% were seen once. Sequencing was performed on memory CD8+ T cells sorted from blood. Subset of the sample: CD45RO+ cells pooled with CCR7-negative TemRA cells. The chain carries TRBV29-1 and TRBJ1-1; maybe TRBD1 (5 bases). The clonotype originates from a young woman in good health. For the CDR3, the DNA is TGCAGCGTCCCCGGGGGACGGAGCACTGAAGCTTTCTTT. Translating it yields CSVPGGRSTEAFF.